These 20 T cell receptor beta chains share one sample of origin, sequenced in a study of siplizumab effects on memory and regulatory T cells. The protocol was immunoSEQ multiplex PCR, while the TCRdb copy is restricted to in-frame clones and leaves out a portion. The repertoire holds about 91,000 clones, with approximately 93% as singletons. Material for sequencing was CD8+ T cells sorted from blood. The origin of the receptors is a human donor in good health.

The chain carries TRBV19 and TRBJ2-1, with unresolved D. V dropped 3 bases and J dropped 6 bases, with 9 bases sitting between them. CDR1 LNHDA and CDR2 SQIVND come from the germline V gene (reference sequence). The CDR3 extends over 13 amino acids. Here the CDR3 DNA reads TGTGCCAGTAGTATGGTGCTGCCCAATGAGCAGTTCTTC. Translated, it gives CASSMVLPNEQFF.

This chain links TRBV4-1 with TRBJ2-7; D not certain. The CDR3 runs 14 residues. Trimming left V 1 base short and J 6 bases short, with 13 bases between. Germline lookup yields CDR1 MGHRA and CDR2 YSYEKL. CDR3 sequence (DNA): TGCGCCAGCAGCCAAGTTGGAGTGAGTAGCGAGCAGTACTTC. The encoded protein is CASSQVGVSSEQYF.

The CDR3 DNA sequence: TGCGCCAGCAGCCAGTCAGGGACAGGGGAATACGAGCAGTACTTC. Amino acid sequence: CASSQSGTGEYEQYF. V and J are TRBV4-1 and TRBJ2-7, with TRBD1 matching over 10 bases. This CDR3 comprises 15 residues. The germline gives CDR1 MGHRA, CDR2 YSYEKL. Trimming cost V 3 bases and J 4 bases; bases outside gene matches: 6.

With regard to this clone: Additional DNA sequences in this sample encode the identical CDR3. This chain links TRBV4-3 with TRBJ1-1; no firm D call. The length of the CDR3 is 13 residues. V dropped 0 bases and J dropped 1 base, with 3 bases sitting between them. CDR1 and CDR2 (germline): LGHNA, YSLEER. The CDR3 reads CASSQDRNTEAFF. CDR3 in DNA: TGCGCCAGCAGCCAAGACAGGAACACTGAAGCTTTCTTT.

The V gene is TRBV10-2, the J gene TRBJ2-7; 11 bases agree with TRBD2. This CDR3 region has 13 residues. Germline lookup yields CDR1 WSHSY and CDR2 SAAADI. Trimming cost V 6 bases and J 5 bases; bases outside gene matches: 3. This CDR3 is CASRETSGDEQYF. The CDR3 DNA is TGCGCCAGCAGGGAGACTAGCGGGGACGAGCAGTACTTC.

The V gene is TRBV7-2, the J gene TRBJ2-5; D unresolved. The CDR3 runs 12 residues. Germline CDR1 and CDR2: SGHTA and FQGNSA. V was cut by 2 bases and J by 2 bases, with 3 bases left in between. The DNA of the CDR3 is TGTGCCAGCAGCTTATATCAAGAGACCCAGTACTTC. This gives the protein CASSLYQETQYF. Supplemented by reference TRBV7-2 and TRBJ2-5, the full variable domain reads GAGVSQSPSNKVTEKGKDVELRCDPISGHTALYWYRQSLGQGLEFLIYFQGNSAPDKSGLPSDRFSAERTGGSVSTLTIQRTQQEDSAVYLCASSLYQETQYFGPGTRLLVL.

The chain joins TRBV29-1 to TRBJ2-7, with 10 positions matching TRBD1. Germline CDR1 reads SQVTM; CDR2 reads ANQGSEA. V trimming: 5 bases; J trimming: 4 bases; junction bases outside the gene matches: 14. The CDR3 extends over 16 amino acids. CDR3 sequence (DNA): TGCAGCGTTCTCCAAACGCCGACAGGGGGCAGGTACGAGCAGTACTTC. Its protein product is CSVLQTPTGGRYEQYF.

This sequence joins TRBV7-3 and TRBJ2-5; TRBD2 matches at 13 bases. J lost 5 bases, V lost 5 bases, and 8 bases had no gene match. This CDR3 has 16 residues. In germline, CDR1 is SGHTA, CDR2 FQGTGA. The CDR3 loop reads CASSAGLAGAGETQYF. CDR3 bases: TGTGCCAGCAGCGCCGGACTAGCGGGGGCCGGGGAGACCCAGTACTTC.

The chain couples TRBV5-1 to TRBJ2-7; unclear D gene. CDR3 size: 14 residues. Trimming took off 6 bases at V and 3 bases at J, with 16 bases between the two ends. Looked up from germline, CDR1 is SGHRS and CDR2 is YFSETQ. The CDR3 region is CASNPIDGGYEQYF. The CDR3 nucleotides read TGCGCCAGCAACCCCATAGACGGTGGCTACGAGCAGTACTTC.

CDR3 protein: CAARQSGWDEKLFF. The CDR3 bases are TGTGCCGCACGCCAGTCAGGGTGGGATGAAAAACTGTTTTTT. This chain joins TRBV6-1 and TRBJ1-4, with TRBD1 as a possible D gene (5 bases). Deletions cut 11 bases from V and 6 bases from J, with 19 bases between. The CDR3 is 14 residues long. From germline, CDR1 is MNHNS and CDR2 SASEGT.

This CDR3 reads CTSSPHRVASGRSYEQYF. The DNA of the CDR3 is TGCACCAGCAGCCCCCACCGAGTGGCTAGCGGGAGATCCTACGAGCAGTACTTC. The rearrangement links TRBV1 to TRBJ2-7; the DNA was not compared with TRBD2, the D call given in the table. TRBV1 is flagged as a pseudogene. The CDR3 contains 18 residues.

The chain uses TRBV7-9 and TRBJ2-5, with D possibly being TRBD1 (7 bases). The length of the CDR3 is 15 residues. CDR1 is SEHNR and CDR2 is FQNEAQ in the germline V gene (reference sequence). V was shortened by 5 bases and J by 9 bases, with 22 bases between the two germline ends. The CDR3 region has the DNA TGTGCCAGCAGCATACAGGGGTCATCCGGGGAGGCCCAGTACTTC. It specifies CASSIQGSSGEAQYF.

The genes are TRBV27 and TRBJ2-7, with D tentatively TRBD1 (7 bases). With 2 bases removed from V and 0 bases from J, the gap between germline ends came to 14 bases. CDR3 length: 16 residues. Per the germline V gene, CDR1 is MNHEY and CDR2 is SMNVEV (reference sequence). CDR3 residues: CASSLRAGGHSYEQYF. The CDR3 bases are TGTGCCAGCAGTTTAAGGGCAGGGGGGCACTCCTACGAGCAGTACTTC.

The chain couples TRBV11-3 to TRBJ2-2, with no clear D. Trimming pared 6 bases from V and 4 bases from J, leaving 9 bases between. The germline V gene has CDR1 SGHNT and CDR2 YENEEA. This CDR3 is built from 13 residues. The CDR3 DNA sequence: TGTGCCAGCAGTTACTCCCCCACCGGGGAGCTGTTTTTT. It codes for CASSYSPTGELFF. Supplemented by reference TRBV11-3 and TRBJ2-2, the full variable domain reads EAGVVQSPRYKIIEKKQPVAFWCNPISGHNTLYWYLQNLGQGPELLIRYENEEAVDDSQLPKDRFSAERLKGVDSTLKIQPAELGDSAVYLCASSYSPTGELFFGEGSRLTVL.

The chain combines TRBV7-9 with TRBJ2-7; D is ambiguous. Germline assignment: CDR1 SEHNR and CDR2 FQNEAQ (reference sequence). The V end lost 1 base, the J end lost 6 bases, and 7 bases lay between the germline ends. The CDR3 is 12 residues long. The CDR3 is CASSLGLTEQYF. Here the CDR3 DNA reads TGTGCCAGCAGCTTAGGCCTTACCGAGCAGTACTTC. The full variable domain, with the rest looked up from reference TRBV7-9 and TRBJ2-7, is DTGVSQNPRHKITKRGQNVTFRCDPISEHNRLYWYRQTLGQGPEFLTYFQNEAQLEKSRLLSDRFSAERPKGSFSTLEIQRTEQGDSAMYLCASSLGLTEQYFGPGTRLTVT.

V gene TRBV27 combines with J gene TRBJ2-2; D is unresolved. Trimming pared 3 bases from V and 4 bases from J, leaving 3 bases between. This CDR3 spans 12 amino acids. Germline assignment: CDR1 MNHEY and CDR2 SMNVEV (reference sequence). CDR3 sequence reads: CASSLITGELFF. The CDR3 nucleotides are TGTGCCAGCAGTTTGATCACCGGGGAGCTGTTTTTT.

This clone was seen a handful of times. CDR3 in amino acids: CASSPTDYEQYF. CDR3 DNA sequence: TGTGCCAGCAGCCCCACTGACTACGAGCAGTACTTC. The rearrangement links TRBV7-6 to TRBJ2-7; D ambiguous. The germline V and J ends were trimmed by 5 bases and 3 bases, with 8 bases remaining between them. The CDR3 has 12 residues. Germline assignment: CDR1 SGHVS and CDR2 FNYEAQ.

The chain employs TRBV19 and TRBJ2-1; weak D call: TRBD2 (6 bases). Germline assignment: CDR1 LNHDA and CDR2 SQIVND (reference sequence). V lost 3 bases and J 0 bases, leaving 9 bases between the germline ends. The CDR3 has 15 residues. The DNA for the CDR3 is TGTGCCAGTAGTATCGACGGGAGCTCCTACAATGAGCAGTTCTTC. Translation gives CASSIDGSSYNEQFF. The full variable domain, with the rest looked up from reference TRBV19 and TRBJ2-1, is DGGITQSPKYLFRKEGQNVTLSCEQNLNHDAMYWYRQDPGQGLRLIYYSQIVNDFQKGDIAEGYSVSREKKESFPLTVTSAQKNPTAFYLCASSIDGSSYNEQFFGPGTRLTVL.

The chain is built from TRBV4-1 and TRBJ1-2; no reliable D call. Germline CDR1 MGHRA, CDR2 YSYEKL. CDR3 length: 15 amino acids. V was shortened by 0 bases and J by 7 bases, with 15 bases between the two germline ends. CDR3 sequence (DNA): TGCGCCAGCAGCCAAGAGAGAGTCCGGGTTAGTGGCTACACCTTC. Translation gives CASSQERVRVSGYTF.

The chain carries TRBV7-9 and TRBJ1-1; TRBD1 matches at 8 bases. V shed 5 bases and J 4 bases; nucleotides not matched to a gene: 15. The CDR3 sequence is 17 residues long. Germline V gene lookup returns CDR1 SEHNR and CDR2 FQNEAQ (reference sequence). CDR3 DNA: TGTGCCAGCAGCACGACGACTCAAACAGGGGGGGTCACTGAAGCTTTCTTT. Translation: CASSTTTQTGGVTEAFF.